This T cell receptor beta chain was observed in a study of regulatory T cells in long-lasting Graves disease. Time point given: newly diagnosed GD, antithyroid drugs for less than 3 months. There was RNA extracted from PBMCs, and the TCR library was made from it. This clonotype has at least ten counts. Relying on iRepertoire HTBI primers and Arm-PCR of CDR3 regions, the team built TCR beta libraries. Original processing notes: Samples collectively showed some 60 TRBV and roughly 15 TRBJ segments. TCRdb fed the multiplex PCR reads into MiXCR, producing one record per CDR3 protein. TCRdb, not the authors, supplied the V and J calls. In the table there are around 500,000 distinct CDR3 sequences, about 12% of which are singletons. This CDR3 is 15 amino acids long. With 4 bases removed from V and 3 bases from J, the gap between germline ends came to 16 bases. CDR1 is SEHNR and CDR2 is FQNEAQ in the germline V gene (reference sequence).

This same sample was also part of a study on T cells in Graves' hyperthyroidism and ophthalmopathy. In that study: Diagnostic decisions used clinical symptoms, serum thyroxine and TRAb, thyroid ultrasound and orbital computed tomography. The primer set for the first-round RT-PCR of the TCR CDR3 was HTBI. Ophthalmopathy and stable hyperthyroidism were separated by a 13 V-J model.

This sequence was found in a woman in her 30s with Graves disease. Material: peripheral blood mononuclear cells (PBMCs), obtained at new diagnosis, from a patient treated with antithyroid drugs. The chain is built from TRBV7-9 and TRBJ2-7; possibly TRBD2 for D (5 bases). CDR3 protein: CASSSPGKPVYEQYF. The CDR3 bases are TGTGCCAGCAGCTCGCCCGGGAAGCCAGTCTACGAGCAGTACTTC.